One sample yielded the 28 T cell receptor beta chains listed below, sequenced in a study of OX40 agonist ivuxolimab in advanced cancers. Profiling relied on immunoSEQ multiplex PCR, and the TCRdb table lists in-frame clones only, not all of them. Among approximately 78,000 clones, 88% were seen once, and the ten largest hold around 1%. The sample was CD4+ or CD8+ T cells sorted from blood, taken in a trial of the OX40 agonist ivuxolimab. Receptors originate from an adult with an advanced solid tumor such as melanoma, head and neck, liver or kidney cancer.

This chain joins TRBV7-2 and TRBJ2-7; 10 positions agree with TRBD1. Germline lookup yields CDR1 SGHTA and CDR2 FQGNSA. J gave up 4 bases and V 4 bases, and 7 bases lay outside the gene matches. CDR3 length equals 15 residues. The CDR3 bases are TGTGCCAGCAGCTCGAGACAGGGGGCGGTATACGAGCAGTACTTC. Protein sequence: CASSSRQGAVYEQYF.

The chain has TRBV6-6 and TRBJ1-4; no firm D call. The CDR3 totals 15 residues. Trimming left V 0 bases short and J 4 bases short, with 9 bases between. Germline V CDR1 and CDR2: MNHNY, SVGAGI (reference sequence). CDR3 region: CASSYSIPLNEKLFF. CDR3 in DNA: TGTGCCAGCAGTTACTCGATACCGCTTAATGAAAAACTGTTTTTT.

A single count supports this clone. The chain recombines TRBV7-2 with TRBJ1-6; D gene uncertain. Germline V gene data show CDR1 as SGHTA and CDR2 as FQGNSA. Trimming removed 6 bases from V and 10 bases from J, with 13 bases in between. The CDR3 is made up of 13 amino acids. DNA of the CDR3: TGTGCCAGCAGGGTAGACTTCATATCACCCCTCCACTTT. This sequence encodes CASRVDFISPLHF.

CDR3 loop: CASSLLGAEAGANVLTF. The CDR3 bases are TGCGCCAGCAGCCTCTTGGGGGCCGAGGCTGGGGCCAACGTCCTGACTTTC. V is TRBV5-1 and J is TRBJ2-6; tentatively, D is TRBD1 (6 bases). CDR3 length: 17 amino acids. V lost 4 bases to trimming and J lost 2 bases, with 16 bases between them. Germline V lookup: CDR1 SGHRS, CDR2 YFSETQ. The full variable domain, completed using reference TRBV5-1 and TRBJ2-6, is KAGVTQTPRYLIKTRGQQVTLSCSPISGHRSVSWYQQTPGQGLQFLFEYFSETQRNKGNFPGRFSGRQFSNSRSEMNVSTLELGDSALYLCASSLLGAEAGANVLTFGAGSRLTVL.

The rearrangement joins TRBV29-1 to TRBJ1-6; D perhaps matches TRBD1 (6 bases). The CDR3 sequence is 13 residues long. Trimming stripped 5 bases from V and 7 bases from J, with 12 bases between. Germline V gene data show CDR1 as SQVTM and CDR2 as ANQGSEA. In DNA form, the CDR3 reads TGCAGCGTTATAGAGGGGGGAAATTCACCCCTCCACTTT. Translation: CSVIEGGNSPLHF.

The V gene is TRBV2, the J gene TRBJ1-2; TRBD1 matches 9 bases. Germline CDR1 SNHLY, CDR2 FYNNEI. With 5 bases clipped from V and 5 bases from J, the junction kept 9 bases outside the gene matches. CDR3 length: 15 residues. For the CDR3, the DNA is TGTGCCAGCAGTCCTTTACAGGGGGCACTGTATGGCTACACCTTC. Amino acids: CASSPLQGALYGYTF. The complete variable domain, with remaining parts taken from reference TRBV2 and TRBJ1-2, reads EPEVTQTPSHQVTQMGQEVILRCVPISNHLYFYWYRQILGQKVEFLVSFYNNEISEKSEIFDDQFSVERPDGSNFTLKIRSTKLEDSAMYFCASSPLQGALYGYTFGSGTRLTVV.

This clone came up a few times. The chain carries TRBV9 and TRBJ2-7; 8 bases are shared with TRBD2. The CDR3 extends over 15 amino acids. The V gene end was trimmed by 0 bases and the J gene end by 2 bases; junction bases not matched to a gene: 4. Germline CDR1 is SGDLS and CDR2 is YYNGEE. Here the CDR3 DNA reads TGTGCCAGCAGCGTAGGCTTCGGGGGGGCCTACGAGCAGTACTTC. It is translated as CASSVGFGGAYEQYF.

CDR3 sequence: CASSFQRGANEQFF. Here the CDR3 DNA reads TGTGCCAGTAGTTTCCAGCGGGGGGCAAATGAGCAGTTCTTC. This sequence joins TRBV19 and TRBJ2-1, with 9 bases identical to TRBD2. The germline CDR1 and CDR2 sequences are LNHDA and SQIVND (reference sequence). The CDR3 runs to 14 residues. The V segment lost 5 bases and the J segment 7 bases; nucleotides outside the gene matches: 6.

This clone came up a few times. The CDR3 loop reads CASSLEGAGANVLTF. The CDR3 coding sequence is TGTGCCAGCAGTTTAGAGGGGGCTGGGGCCAACGTCCTGACTTTC. J is TRBJ2-6 and V is TRBV28; tentatively, D is TRBD1 (6 bases). The ends were cut back, 2 bases at V and 2 bases at J, with 7 bases in the middle. The length of the CDR3 is 15 residues. Per the germline V gene, CDR1 is MDHEN and CDR2 is SYDVKM.

Written as DNA, the CDR3 is TGTGCCAGCAGTTACTCGAGGGGGCCGCAGTCGAACGAGCAGTACTTC. Protein sequence: CASSYSRGPQSNEQYF. The chain combines TRBV6-5 with TRBJ2-7; 7 nucleotides line up with TRBD1. CDR1 MNHEY and CDR2 SVGAGI come from the germline V gene. V lost 0 bases and J lost 5; bases outside the gene matches: 10. The CDR3 is 16 residues long.

The gene calls are TRBV19 and TRBJ1-1, with 9 bases that match TRBD1. In germline, CDR1 is LNHDA, CDR2 SQIVND (reference sequence). The CDR3 has 14 residues. Unmatched junction bases numbered 7, after V lost 6 bases and J lost 5 bases. The CDR3 sequence is CASSPGQGFTEAFF. CDR3 DNA sequence: TGTGCCAGTAGCCCGGGACAGGGTTTTACTGAAGCTTTCTTT. Supplemented by reference TRBV19 and TRBJ1-1, the full variable domain reads DGGITQSPKYLFRKEGQNVTLSCEQNLNHDAMYWYRQDPGQGLRLIYYSQIVNDFQKGDIAEGYSVSREKKESFPLTVTSAQKNPTAFYLCASSPGQGFTEAFFGQGTRLTVV.

This clone was recorded only once. The rearrangement joins TRBV5-8 to TRBJ1-2; 8 bases line up with TRBD1. This CDR3 is 15 amino acids long. Germline V gene data show CDR1 as SGHTS and CDR2 as YDEGEE. With V trimmed by 2 bases and J by 1 base, 4 bases remained unmatched. The chain's CDR3 is CASSLGTGVNYGYTF. CDR3 coding DNA: TGTGCCAGCAGCTTAGGGACAGGAGTTAACTATGGCTACACCTTC.

The J gene is TRBJ1-1, the V gene TRBV20-1; D ambiguous. Between the trimmed V and J ends, which lost 4 bases and 7 bases, there was a span of 7 bases. The germline V gene encodes CDR1 DFQATT and CDR2 SNEGSKA (reference sequence). The CDR3 has 10 residues. The CDR3 DNA sequence: TGCAGTGCTACGGCTAATGAAGCTTTCTTT. Amino acids: CSATANEAFF.

This clone turned up a few times. The gene calls are TRBV27 and TRBJ2-3; D may be TRBD1 or TRBD2 (6 bases each). V gave up 5 bases and J gave up 4 bases, with 16 bases separating them. The CDR3 is made up of 15 amino acids. Looked up from germline, CDR1 is MNHEY and CDR2 is SMNVEV (reference sequence). In DNA form, the CDR3 reads TGTGCCAGCAGTCCTACAGGGAGGAATCCAGATACGCAGTATTTT. This codes for CASSPTGRNPDTQYF.

The V and J genes are TRBV11-2 and TRBJ1-2, with D unclear. Germline V lookup: CDR1 SGHAT, CDR2 FQNNGV. V was clipped by 5 bases and J by 2 bases, with 12 bases between them. This CDR3 is built from 14 residues. CDR3 nucleotides: TGTGCCAGCAGCCCCCTAAGTCCGAACTATGGCTACACCTTC. This sequence encodes CASSPLSPNYGYTF.

Only one count was recorded for this clone. V is TRBV28 and J is TRBJ2-5, with a weak D call TRBD2 (5 bases). V lost 6 bases and J lost 5, with 10 bases in between. The CDR3 runs to 12 residues. CDR1 and CDR2 from the germline V gene are MDHEN and SYDVKM. CDR3: CASSSGIETQYF. The CDR3 DNA is TGTGCCAGCAGCTCCGGGATTGAGACCCAGTACTTC.

The genes are TRBV6-1 and TRBJ1-2; D call uncertain. Germline V lookup: CDR1 MNHNS, CDR2 SASEGT. V lost 6 bases and J 7 bases, leaving 12 bases between the germline ends. The CDR3 has 12 amino acids. Here the CDR3 DNA reads TGTGCCAGCAGCCAAAGCCTAGGTGGCTACACCTTC. Its protein is CASSQSLGGYTF.

In this sample, this clone turned up once. This sequence joins TRBV18 and TRBJ2-5; tentative D call: TRBD2 (6 bases). The CDR3 has 13 amino acids. Looked up from germline, CDR1 is KGHSH and CDR2 is LQKENI. Trimming pared 6 bases from V and 5 bases from J, leaving 13 bases between. The CDR3 region has the DNA TGTGCCAGCTCCCCTGATCGGGGGGAGACCCAGTACTTC. Amino acids: CASSPDRGETQYF.

V and J are TRBV18 and TRBJ2-7, with D possibly being TRBD1 (6 bases). V dropped 3 bases and J dropped 7 bases, with 19 bases sitting between them. In germline, CDR1 is KGHSH, CDR2 LQKENI. This CDR3 spans 15 amino acids. Here the CDR3 DNA reads TGTGCCAGCTCACCCAGACAGGTGGAAGGGTGGGAGCAGTACTTC. Protein product: CASSPRQVEGWEQYF.

The chain joins TRBV7-8 to TRBJ1-2, with D possibly TRBD1 on 5 matching bases. V lost 3 bases, J lost 4 bases, and 15 bases lay in between. The CDR3 consists of 15 residues. CDR1 is SGHVS and CDR2 is FQNEAQ in the germline V gene. The CDR3 bases are TGTGCCAGCAGCTTTGACGGGGGACGGCCCTATGGCTACACCTTC. As protein: CASSFDGGRPYGYTF.

The J gene is TRBJ2-3, the V gene TRBV7-9; TRBD2 matches 11 bases. CDR3 length: 18 amino acids. V trimming: 3 bases; J trimming: 1 base; junction bases outside the gene matches: 9. The V gene's germline CDR1 is SEHNR and CDR2 FQNEAQ (reference sequence). The CDR3 DNA sequence: TGTGCCAGCAGCTTCCCCTCCCTAGCGGGAGGAGGCACAGATACGCAGTATTTT. It yields the protein CASSFPSLAGGGTDTQYF.

Concerning this clone itself: Other DNA sequences of this sample code for an identical CDR3. The CDR3 loop is CASSLVENTEAFF. The CDR3 DNA is TGTGCCAGCAGCTTAGTGGAGAACACTGAAGCTTTCTTT. The gene calls are TRBV7-2 and TRBJ1-1; D remains unclear. Per the germline V gene, CDR1 is SGHTA and CDR2 is FQGNSA. The CDR3 extends over 13 amino acids. Trimming shortened V by 1 base and J by 1 base, and 4 bases separated the two germline ends.

J is TRBJ1-2 and V is TRBV19, with 7 positions matching TRBD1. The V gene's germline CDR1 is LNHDA and CDR2 SQIVND (reference sequence). Germline trimming cut 6 bases from V and 3 bases from J; bases unmatched to any gene: 16. CDR3 size: 17 residues. CDR3 sequence (DNA): TGTGCCAGTAGCCTATCCCTCACAGGGGCCGTGGACTATGGCTACACCTTC. It specifies CASSLSLTGAVDYGYTF.

The rearrangement joins TRBV28 to TRBJ1-2; D remains ambiguous. The V end lost 6 bases, the J end lost 4 bases, and 18 bases lay between the germline ends. This CDR3 comprises 15 residues. The germline V gene encodes CDR1 MDHEN and CDR2 SYDVKM. The CDR3 nucleotides read TGTGCCAGCAGCGCCCGGACGACGGGAACCTATGGCTACACCTTC. This sequence encodes CASSARTTGTYGYTF.

Written as DNA, the CDR3 is TGTGCCAGCATGGCTAGCGGGAGAGGGGAAGAGACCCAGTACTTC. As protein: CASMASGRGEETQYF. J is TRBJ2-5 and V is TRBV28; 10 bases line up with TRBD2. The CDR3 sequence is 15 residues long. With 7 bases clipped from V and 3 bases from J, the junction kept 8 bases outside the gene matches. The germline V gene encodes CDR1 MDHEN and CDR2 SYDVKM. The full variable domain, its missing parts supplied by reference TRBV28 and TRBJ2-5, is DVKVTQSSRYLVKRTGEKVFLECVQDMDHENMFWYRQDPGLGLRLIYFSYDVKMKEKGDIPEGYSVSREKKERFSLILESASTNQTSMYLCASMASGRGEETQYFGPGTRLLVL.

V usage is TRBV21-1 and J usage is TRBJ1-2; the D call TRBD1 from the table was never checked on the DNA. TRBV21-1 is labeled a pseudogene. The CDR3 spans 16 residues. The DNA of the CDR3 is TGTGCCAGCAGCAATAGGGGACAGGGGGTGTTTAGCGGCTACACCTTC. It encodes CASSNRGQGVFSGYTF.

This clone is categorized as medium-sized. V usage is TRBV28 and J usage is TRBJ1-2; 7 nucleotides line up with TRBD1. CDR3 length: 15 amino acids. V was pared by 10 bases and J by 4 bases, with 15 bases of the junction left unmatched. Germline values: CDR1 MDHEN, CDR2 SYDVKM. CDR3 residues: CATETDRTRLYGYTF. DNA of the CDR3: TGTGCCACCGAGACGGACAGGACGCGCCTCTATGGCTACACCTTC.

Only one count was recorded for this clone. This chain links TRBV27 with TRBJ2-5, with a possible D match to TRBD2 (5 bases). Germline V lookup: CDR1 MNHEY, CDR2 SMNVEV (reference sequence). The CDR3 contains 15 residues. V was shortened by 5 bases and J by 5 bases, with 18 bases between the two germline ends. For the CDR3, the DNA is TGTGCCAGCAGTACCCTGGACTCTCGTCGGGAGACCCAGTACTTC. As protein: CASSTLDSRRETQYF.